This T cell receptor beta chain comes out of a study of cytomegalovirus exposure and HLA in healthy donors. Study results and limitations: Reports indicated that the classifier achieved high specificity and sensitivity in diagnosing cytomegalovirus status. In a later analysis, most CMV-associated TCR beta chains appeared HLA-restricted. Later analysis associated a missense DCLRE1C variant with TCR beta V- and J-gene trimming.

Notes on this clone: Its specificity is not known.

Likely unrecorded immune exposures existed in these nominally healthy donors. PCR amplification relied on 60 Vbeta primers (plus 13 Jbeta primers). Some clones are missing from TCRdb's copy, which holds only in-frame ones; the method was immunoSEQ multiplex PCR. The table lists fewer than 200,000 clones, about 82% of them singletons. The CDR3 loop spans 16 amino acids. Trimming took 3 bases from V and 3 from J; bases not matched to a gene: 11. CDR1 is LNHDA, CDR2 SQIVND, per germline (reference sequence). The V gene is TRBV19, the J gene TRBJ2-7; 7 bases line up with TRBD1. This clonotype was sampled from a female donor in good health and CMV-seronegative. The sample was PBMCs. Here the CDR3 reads CASSMPPWTGSYEQYF. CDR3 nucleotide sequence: TGTGCCAGTAGTATGCCTCCCTGGACAGGTAGCTACGAGCAGTACTTC.